The 21 T cell receptor beta chains listed next were all sequenced from one sample in a study of blood T cells in healthy people across ages. The second PCR ran about 6 to 12 cycles with a sample-barcoded 5' primer and J-beta primers. Using its own MiXCR run on the 5' RACE reads, TCRdb lists one record per CDR3 protein. In the table there are roughly 1.7 million distinct CDR3 sequences, roughly a third of which are singletons. The specimen sequenced was blood. Receptors originate from a woman between 25 and 40 years old in good health.

In its sample, this clonotype was seen a few times. This chain joins TRBV6-5 and TRBJ1-1; 8 bases fit TRBD1. Germline loops: CDR1 MNHEY, CDR2 SVGAGI. This CDR3 contains 15 residues. Trimming at V came to 0 bases and at J to 0 bases, leaving 0 bases not matched to a gene. CDR3 region: CASSYSTGVNTEAFF. CDR3 DNA: TGTGCCAGCAGTTACTCGACAGGGGTGAACACTGAAGCTTTCTTT.

Remarks on this clonotype: This likely came from a read error, as a far larger clone is one base away. In this CDR3 the conserved last residue, phenylalanine or tryptophan, is missing, so a read error is likely. The chain combines TRBV7-2 with TRBJ2-7, with D possibly matching TRBD2 (6 bases). Germline V gene data show CDR1 as SGHTA and CDR2 as FQGNSA. V gave up 5 bases and J gave up 0 bases, with 11 bases separating them. The CDR3 is 14 amino acids. The CDR3 region is CASSPRGSSYEQYS. CDR3 bases: TGTGCCAGCAGCCCCCGGGGGAGCTCCTACGAGCAGTACTCC.

A note on this clonotype: At one boundary the junction diverges from the germline segment, which might be a read error. The J gene is TRBJ2-4, the V gene TRBV3-1, with 14 bases identical to TRBD2. With the DNA end fitting TRBJ2-7 better, the J assignment may be wrong. Germline V gene data show CDR1 as LGHDT and CDR2 as YNNKEL (reference sequence). The length of the CDR3 is 16 residues. The chain's CDR3 is CTSSQGTSGSIYEQYF. CDR3 nucleotide sequence: TGTACCAGCAGCCAAGGGACTAGCGGGAGTATCTACGAGCAGTACTTC.

This clonotype was recorded a few times. One junction end does not reproduce the germline sequence, and a read error may be involved. The genes are TRBV7-3 and TRBJ2-3, with D perhaps matching TRBD1 or TRBD2 (5 bases each). The germline V gene encodes CDR1 SGHTA and CDR2 FQGTGA. The CDR3 length is 16 residues. The CDR3 reads CANSSGTRPGTDTQYF. For the CDR3, the DNA is TGTGCCAACAGCTCCGGGACCCGCCCGGGCACAGATACGCAGTATTTT. Full variable domain (remainder filled in from reference TRBV7-3 and TRBJ2-3): GAGVSQTPSNKVTEKGKYVELRCDPISGHTALYWYRQSLGQGPEFLIYFQGTGAADDSGLPNDRFFAVRPEGSVSTLKIQRTERGDSAVYLCANSSGTRPGTDTQYFGPGTRLTVL.

This chain connects TRBV11-2 to TRBJ2-1, with D perhaps TRBD2 (6 bases). The CDR3 length is 12 residues. Germline V gene lookup returns CDR1 SGHAT and CDR2 FQNNGV. Here the CDR3 DNA reads TGTACTAGCAGCTTAGGAGGGACCAGGCAGTTCTTC. This gives the protein CTSSLGGTRQFF. The full variable domain, its missing parts supplied by reference TRBV11-2 and TRBJ2-1, is EAGVAQSPRYKIIEKRQSVAFWCNPISGHATLYWYQQILGQGPKLLIQFQNNGVVDDSQLPKDRFSAERLKGVDSTLKIQPAKLEDSAVYLCTSSLGGTRQFFGPGTRLTVL.

This clonotype was detected many times. The chain recombines TRBV29-1 with TRBJ2-3, with 13 nucleotides matching TRBD2. V shed 4 bases and J 0 bases; nucleotides not matched to a gene: 7. This CDR3 region has 17 residues. Germline V lookup: CDR1 SQVTM, CDR2 ANQGSEA. CDR3 protein: CSVGRLAGGFSTDTQYF. Written as DNA, the CDR3 is TGCAGCGTTGGAAGACTAGCGGGGGGTTTTAGCACAGATACGCAGTATTTT.

The genes are TRBV25-1 and TRBJ2-1; possibly TRBD1 or TRBD2 for D (5 bases each). The CDR3 has 11 amino acids. Germline V CDR1 and CDR2: MGHDK, SYGVNS. Trimming cost V 6 bases and J 14 bases, with 14 bases left between them. CDR3 sequence: CASSTGPFKFF. The CDR3 nucleotides are TGTGCCAGCAGCACGGGACCCTTTAAGTTCTTC.

V and J are TRBV5-1 and TRBJ1-6, with TRBD1 as a possible D gene (5 bases). The germline V gene encodes CDR1 SGHRS and CDR2 YFSETQ. The CDR3 contains 15 residues. The V end lost 0 bases, the J end lost 7 bases, and 11 bases lay between the germline ends. DNA for the CDR3: TGCGCCAGCAGCTTGGAAAGGGGTGGCAATTCACCCCTCCACTTT. Protein sequence: CASSLERGGNSPLHF. Full variable domain (remainder filled in from reference TRBV5-1 and TRBJ1-6): KAGVTQTPRYLIKTRGQQVTLSCSPISGHRSVSWYQQTPGQGLQFLFEYFSETQRNKGNFPGRFSGRQFSNSRSEMNVSTLELGDSALYLCASSLERGGNSPLHFGNGTRLTVT.

This clonotype has more than one count but fewer than ten. This sequence joins TRBV11-2 and TRBJ2-1; D may be TRBD1 (6 bases). CDR3 length: 14 amino acids. With 5 bases removed from V and 5 bases from J, the gap between germline ends came to 13 bases. Germline V gene data show CDR1 as SGHAT and CDR2 as FQNNGV. CDR3 loop: CASSVRDKHNEQFF. The CDR3 DNA reads as TGTGCCAGCAGCGTCCGGGACAAGCACAATGAGCAGTTCTTC. Full variable domain (outside the CDR3, taken from reference TRBV11-2 and TRBJ2-1): EAGVAQSPRYKIIEKRQSVAFWCNPISGHATLYWYQQILGQGPKLLIQFQNNGVVDDSQLPKDRFSAERLKGVDSTLKIQPAKLEDSAVYLCASSVRDKHNEQFFGPGTRLTVL.

The chain couples TRBV5-1 to TRBJ2-1, with 8 bases fitting TRBD1. The CDR3 runs 16 residues. Germline V gene data show CDR1 as SGHRS and CDR2 as YFSETQ. V trimming: 7 bases; J trimming: 4 bases; junction bases outside the gene matches: 13. CDR3 nucleotides: TGCGCCAGCGCCAAGGAAACAGGGGGATATTACAATGAGCAGTTCTTC. Encoded protein: CASAKETGGYYNEQFF.

This rearrangement joins TRBV29-1 to TRBJ2-1; D may be TRBD1 (5 bases). The CDR3 covers 13 residues. Looked up from germline, CDR1 is SQVTM and CDR2 is ANQGSEA. The V gene lost 2 bases and the J gene lost 8 bases, with 13 bases spanning the gap. The CDR3 DNA sequence: TGCAGCGTTGAATACAGGCCTGGGGATGAGCAGTTCTTC. Its protein is CSVEYRPGDEQFF.

This clonotype has ten or more counts. V usage is TRBV20-1 and J usage is TRBJ1-5; 7 nucleotides align to TRBD1. Trimming removed 2 bases from V and 5 bases from J; junction bases left unmatched: 12. The CDR3 runs to 16 residues. Germline CDR1 is DFQATT and CDR2 is SNEGSKA (reference sequence). As DNA, the CDR3 is TGCAGTGCTAGACCGGCGACAGGGTCGATAGATCAGCCCCAGCATTTT. Translated, it gives CSARPATGSIDQPQHF.

This clonotype was recorded once. This rearrangement joins TRBV27 to TRBJ2-7; D is tentatively TRBD1 or TRBD2 (6 bases each). This CDR3 is 16 amino acids long. Looked up from germline, CDR1 is MNHEY and CDR2 is SMNVEV (reference sequence). V was pared by 5 bases and J by 4 bases, with 21 bases between. Here the CDR3 DNA reads TGTGCCAGCAGTCCCGCTGCGCTCGGGGGCGCTTACGAGCAGTACTTC. This encodes CASSPAALGGAYEQYF.

This clonotype was picked up a small number of times. V and J are TRBV6-6 and TRBJ2-7, with 8 bases aligning to TRBD2. The CDR3 loop spans 15 amino acids. The V segment lost 3 bases and the J segment 7 bases; nucleotides outside the gene matches: 11. CDR1 and CDR2 (germline): MNHNY, SVGAGI (reference sequence). This CDR3 reads CASSYGTRGIGEQYF. Here the CDR3 DNA reads TGTGCCAGCAGTTATGGGACTAGGGGAATTGGAGAGCAGTACTTC.

Only a few counts were recorded for this clonotype. The chain carries TRBV5-5 and TRBJ2-5; TRBD2 matches 8 bases. The V and J ends lost 0 bases and 0 bases, in that order; junction bases with no gene match: 7. Germline V lookup: CDR1 SGHKS, CDR2 YYEKEE (reference sequence). The CDR3 is made up of 17 amino acids. Here the CDR3 reads CASSLGSGRGYQETQYF. CDR3 DNA: TGTGCCAGCAGCTTGGGGAGCGGGAGAGGGTACCAAGAGACCCAGTACTTC.

The J gene is TRBJ1-2, the V gene TRBV7-9; 9 nucleotides agree with TRBD1. The V gene end was trimmed by 6 bases and the J gene end by 7 bases; junction bases not matched to a gene: 9. The CDR3 has 14 amino acids. Germline values: CDR1 SEHNR, CDR2 FQNEAQ (reference sequence). The CDR3 DNA is TGTGCCAGCAGGCGACTTGGACAGGGGCCTGGCTACACCTTC. Translating it yields CASRRLGQGPGYTF.

The genes are TRBV10-3 and TRBJ1-2, with a possible D match to TRBD1 (6 bases). Germline assignment: CDR1 ENHRY and CDR2 SYGVKD. The CDR3 loop spans 15 amino acids. Between the trimmed V and J ends, which lost 0 bases and 5 bases, there was a span of 13 bases. CDR3 coding DNA: TGTGCCATCAGTGAGTCAGCGGGACAAAGGTATGGCTACACCTTC. This translates into CAISESAGQRYGYTF.

This clonotype was observed a few times. The chain links TRBV6-5 to TRBJ2-3, with 7 nucleotides matching TRBD2. CDR1 and CDR2 (germline): MNHEY, SVGAGI. With 5 bases clipped from V and 2 bases from J, the junction kept 4 bases outside the gene matches. CDR3 length: 14 amino acids. DNA of the CDR3: TGTGCCAGCAGTCGCGGGAGAGACACAGATACGCAGTATTTT. It yields the protein CASSRGRDTDTQYF.

V is TRBV12-3 or TRBV12-4 and J is TRBJ2-1, with D perhaps TRBD1 (5 bases). The length of the CDR3 is 14 residues. V shed 7 bases and J shed 13 bases, with 23 bases lying between them. The CDR3 protein is CASTGDSFGETQFF. DNA of the CDR3: TGTGCCAGCACTGGAGACAGCTTCGGAGAGACCCAGTTCTTC.

This rearrangement joins TRBV7-6 to TRBJ2-5; 14 nucleotides match TRBD2. The CDR3 runs to 17 residues. Germline V gene sequence: CDR1 SGHVS, CDR2 FNYEAQ. Germline trimming cut 5 bases from V and 5 bases from J; bases unmatched to any gene: 10. CDR3 residues: CASSMAGTSGSGETQYF. The CDR3 DNA reads TGTGCCAGCAGCATGGCCGGGACTAGCGGGAGCGGGGAGACCCAGTACTTC.

On this clonotype itself: A clone one base away is much larger, so this may be a read error. This sequence joins TRBV6-4 and TRBJ2-7, with 7 bases matching TRBD2. The CDR3 sequence is 19 residues long. The germline CDR1 and CDR2 sequences are MRHNA and SNTAGT. V trimming: 0 bases; J trimming: 0 bases; junction bases outside the gene matches: 14. As DNA, the CDR3 is TGTGCCAGCAGTGACTCGCGTCGGGCTAGCGGTCCTAGCTCCTACGAGCAGTACTTC. This gives the protein CASSDSRRASGPSSYEQYF.